This TCR beta chain was recovered during a study of blood T cell repertoires in COVID-19. The germline V and J ends were trimmed by 0 bases and 10 bases, with 13 bases remaining between them. CDR1 SGHTS and CDR2 YDEGEE come from the germline V gene. The CDR3 has 13 residues. Repertoires were generated with immunoSEQ multiplex PCR, while TCRdb's copy carries only in-frame clones and drops some. Here the sample spans about 94,000 clones, just under 80% being singletons. This clone is deemed medium-sized. Sequencing was carried out using peripheral blood. The chain carries TRBV5-8 and TRBJ1-2; possible D gene TRBD1, 6 bases. This receptor was taken from a man in his 70s with COVID-19, enrolled during active disease. The CDR3 is CASSLVWDTIYTF. CDR3 nucleotide sequence: TGTGCCAGCAGCTTGGTTTGGGACACCATCTACACCTTC.